The present entry profiles one TCR beta chain with its context. This clonotype occurred many times. This receptor's antigen is unknown. No much larger clonotype is one base removed from it; base qualities were not supplied. The sample's time point label, decoded: sample taken at primary tumor resection. Whole RNA extracted from tumor and nontumor lung tissue, or from cryopreserved PBMC samples, was used for TCR sequencing without cell sorting. Samples were obtained from around 72 patients with early-stage, untreated non-small cell lung cancer from the lung TRACERx cohort. A patient was chosen for TCR sequencing only when enough RNA was available from at least two tumor regions. Taken from cysteine to phenylalanine, the CDR3 has 15 residues. Only the CDR3 region is kept as DNA, spanning 45 bases read in frame from base 1. V is reduced by 5 bases and J by 3 bases, leaving a spacing of 17 bases between them. Taken from the germline V gene, the CDR1 and CDR2 loops are SGHVS and FNYEAQ.

The library was produced with 5' RACE. The run used a NextSeq 500. In the TCR library protocol, a unique molecular identifier was attached to each TCR cDNA molecule so that PCR and sequencing errors could be corrected. In the source study's methods: TCR identification, UMI-based error correction and CDR3 extraction were all carried out with Decombinator tools. Expanded TCRs were defined as those above a frequency of 2 per 1,000, corresponding to the top 1% of the tumor frequency distribution. Rényi diversity was computed with the R vegan package after subsampling each repertoire 100 times to 5,000 TCRs. CDR3 similarity networks were constructed using string-kernel similarity of amino acid triplets, with links drawn between CDR3s whose pairwise similarity was above 0.82. TCRdb's own reprocessing of the public reads used fastp at Q25 and MiXCR and kept productive beta chains. Each CDR3 protein appears once, grouped with its most common genes and DNA. The V and J calls come from TCRdb's annotation, not from the publication. The sample table holds more than 20,000 distinct CDR3 sequences, of which around 13% were seen once. The ten largest make up 25% of the sample.

This sample was taken from a study of spatial heterogeneity in lung cancer (dated by TCRdb to between 2019 and 2020). For the study in its entirety: Beta-chain transcripts were consistently detected in greater numbers than alpha-chain transcripts, which likely reflects a higher abundance of beta-chain transcripts. In the raw uncorrected reads, each unique combination of TCR and UMI appeared more than ten times on average. In non-small cell lung cancer, the study made a quantitative comparison of TCR alpha and beta repertoires among multiple tumor regions, matched nontumor lung and blood. TCR repertoire features were related to nonsynonymous mutation counts determined by whole-exome sequencing of tumor tissue. At surgery, both alpha and beta chains were TCR-sequenced in roughly 230 tumor regions, about 64 matched nontumor lung samples and 56 PBMC samples. Study-wide conclusions, independent of this receptor: Ubiquitous expanded tumor TCRs were found in blood more often at tumor resection than at routine follow-up. Confirming at a functional level the hypothesis that regional TCRs recognize regional mutations was considered to require additional single-cell paired TCR alpha and beta sequencing.

The chain couples TRBV7-6 to TRBJ2-7, with a weak D call of TRBD1 (6 bases match). Source: PBMCs, taken at surgery. This clonotype originated in a female donor with early-stage non-small cell lung cancer. The CDR3 region reads CASSTQGSPIYEQYF. Read as DNA, the sequence is TGTGCCAGCAGCACACAGGGCTCCCCTATCTACGAGCAGTACTTC.